Below are 11 T cell receptor beta chains sequenced from a single sample in a study of T cell responses to AZD1222 COVID-19 vaccine. Generated by immunoSEQ multiplex PCR, the TCRdb table keeps only in-frame clones and is missing some. The sample has 70,000 to 75,000 clones, about 78% seen once. This specimen consisted of peripheral blood, obtained 28 days after the second AZD1222 dose. The receptors originated from an adult who received the AZD1222 COVID-19 vaccine.

V is TRBV11-2 and J is TRBJ2-5; 8 nucleotides line up with TRBD2. Unmatched junction bases numbered 9, after V lost 4 bases and J lost 5 bases. CDR1 is SGHAT and CDR2 is FQNNGV in the germline V gene. The CDR3 consists of 15 residues. Written as DNA, the CDR3 is TGTGCCAGCAGCTCCCGGGGACTAGGGGACGAGACCCAGTACTTC. It encodes CASSSRGLGDETQYF.

This chain connects TRBV27 to TRBJ2-2; D remains unclear. V gave up 2 bases and J gave up 1 base, with 8 bases separating them. Germline V gene sequence: CDR1 MNHEY, CDR2 SMNVEV (reference sequence). The CDR3 extends over 15 amino acids. CDR3 nucleotides: TGTGCCAGCAGTTTACAACCGGGGAACACCGGGGAGCTGTTTTTT. Translated: CASSLQPGNTGELFF.

The CDR3, as DNA: TGCGCCAGCGGGGGACAGAATTATGGCTACACCTTC. Encoded protein: CASGGQNYGYTF. This chain links TRBV5-1 with TRBJ1-2; 7 nucleotides match TRBD1. The length of the CDR3 is 12 residues. V shed 7 bases and J 5 bases; nucleotides not matched to a gene: 5. The V gene's germline CDR1 is SGHRS and CDR2 YFSETQ.

This rearrangement joins TRBV12-3 or TRBV12-4 to TRBJ2-7; D is unresolved. This CDR3 has 11 amino acids. V lost 3 bases and J lost 5, with 5 bases in between. The DNA of the CDR3 is TGTGCCAGCAGTTTTTTAGACGAGCAGTACTTC. It is translated as CASSFLDEQYF.

The V gene is TRBV27, the J gene TRBJ2-7, with 9 bases fitting TRBD2. V trimming: 5 bases; J trimming: 7 bases; junction bases outside the gene matches: 12. Per germline, CDR1 MNHEY and CDR2 SMNVEV (reference sequence). This CDR3 spans 15 amino acids. CDR3 coding DNA: TGTGCCAGCAGTCAAATCGGCCTAGCGGGGAAGGAGCAGTACTTC. This gives the protein CASSQIGLAGKEQYF.

This clone was detected only a few times. The chain recombines TRBV7-2 with TRBJ2-3; 7 nucleotides line up with TRBD2. Germline V gene sequence: CDR1 SGHTA, CDR2 FQGNSA. V dropped 4 bases and J dropped 2; count of bases not matched to a gene: 6. The CDR3 spans 15 residues. The chain's CDR3 is CASSSGTTHTDTQYF. CDR3 nucleotides: TGTGCCAGCAGCTCCGGGACTACACACACAGATACGCAGTATTTT.

Here the CDR3 reads CASSPGQFYQETQYF. The CDR3, as DNA: TGTGCCAGCAGCCCGGGACAGTTCTACCAAGAGACCCAGTACTTC. This chain links TRBV6-2 or TRBV6-3 with TRBJ2-5, with TRBD1 identical over 7 bases. The CDR3 runs to 15 residues. CDR1 is MNHEY and CDR2 is SVGEGT in the germline V gene. V dropped 6 bases and J dropped 0; count of bases not matched to a gene: 7.

The V call is TRBV6-5, the J call TRBJ2-7, with D possibly TRBD1 on 6 matching bases. This CDR3 has 13 residues. Germline CDR1 is MNHEY and CDR2 is SVGAGI. V gave up 6 bases and J gave up 4 bases, with 13 bases separating them. CDR3 DNA: TGTGCCAGCAGCGAGGGGGACCAGTACGAGCAGTACTTC. It yields the protein CASSEGDQYEQYF.

The V and J genes are TRBV7-2 and TRBJ2-2; no clear D gene. The ends were cut back, 5 bases at V and 2 bases at J, with 15 bases in the middle. CDR3 length: 16 amino acids. From germline, CDR1 is SGHTA and CDR2 FQGNSA. The CDR3: CASSLVSRPNTGELFF. The DNA for the CDR3 is TGTGCCAGCAGCCTAGTCTCGCGGCCTAACACCGGGGAGCTGTTTTTT.

This rearrangement joins TRBV4-3 to TRBJ1-1, with D hard to call. Trimming removed 3 bases from V and 10 bases from J, with 18 bases in between. This CDR3 comprises 14 residues. Germline assignment: CDR1 LGHNA and CDR2 YSLEER. The CDR3: CASSQLGLSSRAFF. CDR3 bases: TGCGCCAGCAGCCAGCTCGGACTCTCCAGTAGAGCTTTCTTT.

The chain links TRBV7-3 to TRBJ2-3; either TRBD1 or TRBD2 may supply D (5 bases each). The CDR3 is 15 amino acids. Germline V lookup: CDR1 SGHTA, CDR2 FQGTGA. V was cut by 1 base and J by 6 bases, with 14 bases left in between. This chain's CDR3 is CASSLRQGRGDTQYF. CDR3 DNA sequence: TGTGCCAGCAGCTTAAGGCAGGGTAGAGGGGATACGCAGTATTTT.